A selection of T cell receptor beta chains follows, all from one sample in a study of T-cell memory formation after mild COVID-19. From the 5' RACE reads, TCRdb called clonotypes with MiXCR, one entry per CDR3 protein. Here the sample spans some 280,000 distinct CDR3 sequences, 15% to 20% being singletons. Sequenced: PBMCs or a T cell subset sorted from them (not recorded which). Receptor source: a man aged 18 to 29 who had mild COVID-19 (a few samples of this study predate the infection). Cell type and time point are not known. The CDR3 runs from the conserved cysteine through the conserved F or W. Fields, in order: J gene, clone size, V gene, D gene, CDR3 DNA, CDR3 protein. D genes are given only for firm matches. Size is stated for part of the rows, as once, few or many counts, or as a class when the clone is expanded.

>TRBJ2-2|few|TRBV4-2|-
TGTGCCAGCAGCCATAATGCGGGAACCGGGGAGCTGTTTTTT
CASSHNAGTGELFF
>TRBJ1-1|-|TRBV7-3|-
TGTGCCAGCAGCTTCCCGGGTAGGAGGTGGGCTGAAGCTTTCTTT
CASSFPGRRWAEAFF
>TRBJ1-6|-|TRBV6-5|-
TGTGCCAGCAGTTATTCGGGTGAGAATTCACCCCTCCACTTT
CASSYSGENSPLHF
>TRBJ2-3|-|TRBV3-2|-
TGTGCCAGCAGCCAAGATCCGGGGGGGCCCTCCACAGATACGCAGTATTTT
CASSQDPGGPSTDTQYF
>TRBJ2-2|many|TRBV4-3|-
TGCGCCAGCAGCCAAGGAATACCAGGGGAATCGTGGGGGGAGCTGTTTTTT
CASSQGIPGESWGELFF
>TRBJ2-3|few|TRBV6-5|-
TGTGCCAGCCGAAAGGCCGGAGATACGCAGTATTTT
CASRKAGDTQYF
>TRBJ1-4|few|TRBV7-9|TRBD1
TGTGCCAGCAGCCTAGACGGGACAGGGGGCCCAGGTGAAAAACTGTTTTTT
CASSLDGTGGPGEKLFF
>TRBJ1-6|few|TRBV4-1|-
TGCGCCAGCAGCCAACTATACTCCTATAATTCACCCCTCCACTTT
CASSQLYSYNSPLHF
>TRBJ1-2|few|TRBV20-1|TRBD1
TGCAGTGCTCCCCTGATTGGGACAGGGTATCGGGACTACACCTTC
CSAPLIGTGYRDYTF
>TRBJ2-3|few|TRBV7-2|-
TGTGCCAGCAGCTCCCACCTCCCGGACGGAGCCACAGATACGCAGTATTTT
CASSSHLPDGATDTQYF
>TRBJ2-5|few|TRBV6-6|-
TGTGCCAGCAGTTACTCGGCCCTGGATGGGACCCAGTACTTC
CASSYSALDGTQYF
>TRBJ2-3|-|TRBV7-2|-
TGTGCCAGCAGCTTAGAGTTAAGGCGGGGCCCCCCCGGGGTTACGCAGTATTTT
CASSLELRRGPPGVTQYF
>TRBJ1-5|few|TRBV4-1|-
TGCGCCAGCAGCCAAGAAGGGGCAGGTGACGGTCAGCCCCAGCATTTT
CASSQEGAGDGQPQHF
>TRBJ2-7|-|TRBV30|-
TGTGCCTGGAGAGAGGGGCCCAGCCTAAACTACGAGCAGTACTTC
CAWREGPSLNYEQYF
>TRBJ1-1|few|TRBV19|-
TGTGCCAGTTCCCCGAAGACAGGGAACACTGAAGCTTTCTTT
CASSPKTGNTEAFF
>TRBJ2-3|-|TRBV7-9|-
TGTGCCAGCAGCTTAGCGCGGTTGGCCAGTAGCACAGATACGCAGTATTTT
CASSLARLASSTDTQYF
>TRBJ2-2|-|TRBV9|-
TGTGCCAGCAGCGTAGGCGGGACCGGGGAGCTGTTTTTT
CASSVGGTGELFF
>TRBJ2-5|few|TRBV20-1|TRBD1
TGCAGTGCTAGTGACAGGGCAGAGACCCAGTACTTC
CSASDRAETQYF
>TRBJ1-2|-|TRBV20-1|-
TGCAGTGCAGTAGGACGGGCTGCTAACTATGGCTACACCTTC
CSAVGRAANYGYTF
>TRBJ2-3|medium-sized|TRBV2|-
TGTGCCAGCAGTGAAGTGCCAGGATGGGATACGCAGTATTTT
CASSEVPGWDTQYF
>TRBJ2-1|-|TRBV19|-
TGTGCCAGTAGACCAGGGGTTTTCACCTACAATGAGCAGTTCTTC
CASRPGVFTYNEQFF
>TRBJ2-1|-|TRBV6-1|-
TGTGCCAGCAGTGAGATTGAGAGGGGCGAGGAGCAGTTCTTC
CASSEIERGEEQFF
>TRBJ2-7|few|TRBV27|-
TGTGCCAGCAGTTTCGGAGATGCGCGCTACGAGCAGTACTTC
CASSFGDARYEQYF
>TRBJ2-4|few|TRBV6-2/TRBV6-3|-
TGTGCCAGCGGAATAGGGAGCCTGAACATTCAGTACTTC
CASGIGSLNIQYF
>TRBJ1-1|many|TRBV12-3/TRBV12-4|-
TGTGCCAGCAGTCCCAATCGGCATACTGAAGCTTTCTTT
CASSPNRHTEAFF
>TRBJ2-1|-|TRBV18|-
TGTGCCAGCTCACCCCTGATCGTGGGTGAGCAGTTCTTC
CASSPLIVGEQFF
>TRBJ1-2|-|TRBV9|-
TGTGCCAGCAGCGCCCTGGGGGACAATGGCTACACCTTC
CASSALGDNGYTF
>TRBJ2-1|-|TRBV29-1|-
TGCAGCGTTGATAGGGACGGCTACAATGAGCAGTTCTTC
CSVDRDGYNEQFF
>TRBJ1-2|many|TRBV9|-
TGTGCCAGCAGTCCGGCAAGCTATGGCTACACCTTC
CASSPASYGYTF
>TRBJ2-7|few|TRBV20-1|-
TGCAGTGTACGGGGCCGCGAGCAGTACTTC
CSVRGREQYF
>TRBJ2-3|few|TRBV12-3/TRBV12-4|-
TGTGCCAGCAGTCCGTATCAGGGTGTGGGTACAGATACGCAGTATTTT
CASSPYQGVGTDTQYF
>TRBJ2-6|-|TRBV5-1|-
TGCGCCAGCAGGGCGGGGTTTGGGGCCAACGTCCTGACTTTC
CASRAGFGANVLTF
>TRBJ2-3|few|TRBV20-1|-
TGCAGTGCTATGGGGAGTGCAGATACGCAGTATTTT
CSAMGSADTQYF
>TRBJ2-5|many|TRBV6-5|TRBD1
TGTGCCAGCAGTAGGACAGGGGGAAACCAAGAGACCCAGTACTTC
CASSRTGGNQETQYF
>TRBJ2-5|few|TRBV6-6|TRBD1
TGTGCCAGCAGTTACTCGACAGGGGGCCCTGAGACCCAGTACTTC
CASSYSTGGPETQYF
>TRBJ2-5|few|TRBV18|-
TGTGCCAGCTCACGGACAGCCGGGGATTTGGAGACCCAGTACTTC
CASSRTAGDLETQYF
>TRBJ1-4|once|TRBV12-3/TRBV12-4|-
TGTGCCAGCACCCGGGACGGAGGCGGCGAAAAACTGTTTTTT
CASTRDGGGEKLFF
>TRBJ1-1|few|TRBV7-9|TRBD1
TGTGCCAGCAGCTCGCCACGGGACAGGGGCACTGAAGCTTTCTTT
CASSSPRDRGTEAFF
>TRBJ1-3|-|TRBV5-1|-
TGCGCCAGCAGCTTGGAGTCAGGGTGGGCCCAGGCGCTCTCTGGAAACACCATATATTTT
CASSLESGWAQALSGNTIYF
>TRBJ2-5|few|TRBV5-1|-
TGCGCCAGCAGCTTGGTCTCGGTAGGAGAGACCCAGTACTTC
CASSLVSVGETQYF
>TRBJ1-1|few|TRBV4-2|-
TGTGCCAGCAGCCATCCCGGGGGGGGCAAGAACACTGAAGCTTTCTTT
CASSHPGGGKNTEAFF
>TRBJ1-2|-|TRBV20-1|-
TGCAGTGCGTGGGACGGAGGTAGCTATGGCTACACCTTC
CSAWDGGSYGYTF
>TRBJ2-5|many|TRBV23-1|-
TGCGCCAGAAGACCTTCTCAAGAGACCCAGTACTTC
CARRPSQETQYF
>TRBJ2-7|-|TRBV12-3/TRBV12-4|-
TGTGCCAGCAGTTTGTTGGCGTACGAGCAGTACTTC
CASSLLAYEQYF
>TRBJ1-2|many|TRBV6-1|-
TGTGCCAGCAGTCGAAGTGGGCAGGGGACTAACTATGGCTACACCTTC
CASSRSGQGTNYGYTF
>TRBJ2-3|-|TRBV19|-
TGTGCCAGTAGTCCCGGACGGGGGTCGGATACGCAGTATTTT
CASSPGRGSDTQYF
>TRBJ2-5|many|TRBV7-2|TRBD2
TGTGCCAGCAGCTTAGTTGTTTCAATCAGCGCGGGGGGAGAGACCCAGTACTTC
CASSLVVSISAGGETQYF
>TRBJ2-5|-|TRBV11-1|TRBD1
TGTGCCAGCAGCTTAGATTCGACAGGGCAAGAGACCCAGTACTTC
CASSLDSTGQETQYF
>TRBJ2-2|-|TRBV20-1|-
TGCAGTGCTAGAGAGGGGGGGCACGGGGAGCTGTTTTTT
CSAREGGHGELFF
>TRBJ1-5|-|TRBV29-1|-
TGCAGCGTTGCAGGGAGTCAGGGAGACAATCAGCCCCAGCATTTT
CSVAGSQGDNQPQHF
>TRBJ1-6|-|TRBV5-1|-
TGCGCCAGCAGCTTGGCGGACAGTTATAATTCACCCCTCCACTTT
CASSLADSYNSPLHF
>TRBJ1-5|few|TRBV11-2|-
TGTGCCAGCAGCTTAGTAGCGGATCAGCCCCAGCATTTT
CASSLVADQPQHF
>TRBJ2-5|few|TRBV12-5|TRBD2
TGTGCTAGTAAGCCAGCGGGGAGCCAAGAGACCCAGTACTTC
CASKPAGSQETQYF